A single sample gave rise to the 10 T cell receptor beta chains below, sequenced in a study of shared clonotypes between healthy human individuals. Sequencing used immunoSEQ multiplex PCR; TCRdb keeps in-frame clones, though not all of them. This sample has 2,500,000 or so clones, with 93% found just once. The sequencing input was naive CD4+ T cells from PBMCs. Subset given: CD45RA+ positively selected. Receptors originate from a man aged 18 to 30 in good health. Some clones in this sample may be carry-over from other donors' samples.

V and J are TRBV28 and TRBJ1-4; tentative D call: TRBD1 (6 bases). The germline CDR1 and CDR2 sequences are MDHEN and SYDVKM. V gave up 6 bases and J gave up 15 bases, with 14 bases separating them. The CDR3 spans 11 residues. CDR3: CASSRGSGVFF. CDR3 nucleotides: TGTGCCAGCAGCCGTGGATCAGGGGTGTTTTTT. The full variable domain, its missing parts supplied by reference TRBV28 and TRBJ1-4, is DVKVTQSSRYLVKRTGEKVFLECVQDMDHENMFWYRQDPGLGLRLIYFSYDVKMKEKGDIPEGYSVSREKKERFSLILESASTNQTSMYLCASSRGSGVFFGSGTQLSVL.

The chain combines TRBV28 with TRBJ1-2, with 11 bases that match TRBD1. Germline V CDR1 and CDR2: MDHEN, SYDVKM. There are 15 residues in the CDR3. J gave up 4 bases and V 5 bases, and 6 bases lay outside the gene matches. CDR3 DNA: TGTGCCAGCAGTCTTCCCGGGACAGGGGGCTATGGCTACACCTTC. It encodes CASSLPGTGGYGYTF.

The V and J genes are TRBV11-3 and TRBJ2-3, with D perhaps matching TRBD1 (6 bases). Germline CDR1 reads SGHNT; CDR2 reads YENEEA. The CDR3 has 14 residues. Trimming pared 4 bases from V and 2 bases from J, leaving 10 bases between. This CDR3 reads CASSSHRATDTQYF. The CDR3 DNA follows: TGTGCCAGCAGCTCCCACAGGGCCACAGATACGCAGTATTTT.

The V call is TRBV7-8, the J call TRBJ2-3; D is unresolved. The CDR3 is 13 residues long. Germline loops: CDR1 SGHVS, CDR2 FQNEAQ. Trimming removed 6 bases from V and 3 bases from J, with 10 bases in between. CDR3 sequence: CASSVTGTDTQYF. The DNA of the CDR3 is TGTGCCAGCAGTGTCACCGGAACAGATACGCAGTATTTT.

The chain recombines TRBV7-3 with TRBJ1-1; the D is unclear. The V end lost 0 bases, the J end lost 3 bases, and 5 bases lay between the germline ends. Germline V gene sequence: CDR1 SGHTA, CDR2 FQGTGA. This CDR3 spans 13 amino acids. The DNA of the CDR3 is TGTGCCAGCAGCTTAACTCCGTACACTGAAGCTTTCTTT. It is translated as CASSLTPYTEAFF.

The chain combines TRBV30 with TRBJ2-5, with 10 bases identical to TRBD1. Germline V lookup: CDR1 GTSNPN, CDR2 SVGIG (reference sequence). V was clipped by 2 bases and J by 1 base; unmatched bases: 4. The CDR3 has 15 amino acids. Here the CDR3 reads CAWSPGQGIQETQYF. The CDR3 DNA is TGTGCCTGGAGTCCGGGACAGGGGATCCAAGAGACCCAGTACTTC.

V usage is TRBV7-2 and J usage is TRBJ2-7; D is ambiguous. V was shortened by 1 base and J by 6 bases, with 16 bases between the two germline ends. CDR3 length: 15 amino acids. The germline V gene has CDR1 SGHTA and CDR2 FQGNSA. CDR3 sequence: CASSLVGLLRSEQYF. The CDR3 nucleotides are TGTGCCAGCAGCTTAGTAGGGCTATTACGCTCCGAGCAGTACTTC. The full variable domain, its missing parts supplied by reference TRBV7-2 and TRBJ2-7, is GAGVSQSPSNKVTEKGKDVELRCDPISGHTALYWYRQSLGQGLEFLIYFQGNSAPDKSGLPSDRFSAERTGGSVSTLTIQRTQQEDSAVYLCASSLVGLLRSEQYFGPGTRLTVT.

This chain uses TRBV9 with TRBJ2-1; D ambiguous. CDR3 length equals 14 residues. Trimming stripped 4 bases from V and 8 bases from J, with 16 bases between. Germline V gene sequence: CDR1 SGDLS, CDR2 YYNGEE. The CDR3 loop is CASSPRAFTDEQFF. The CDR3 bases are TGTGCCAGCAGCCCACGGGCCTTTACGGATGAGCAGTTCTTC.

V usage is TRBV11-2 and J usage is TRBJ2-7; a weak D match, TRBD1 (5 bases). Per germline, CDR1 SGHAT and CDR2 FQNNGV. This CDR3 region has 14 residues. Between the trimmed V and J ends, which lost 1 base and 6 bases, there was a span of 13 bases. For the CDR3, the DNA is TGTGCCAGCAGCTTAGGGTTACAGGCCAGCGAGCAGTACTTC. Encoded protein: CASSLGLQASEQYF.

The chain has TRBV4-1 and TRBJ2-7; 10 bases are shared with TRBD2. Trimming cost V 1 base and J 10 bases; bases outside gene matches: 10. The V gene's germline CDR1 is MGHRA and CDR2 YSYEKL. The CDR3 totals 15 residues. The DNA for the CDR3 is TGCGCCAGCAGCCAAGCAGAAAGGACTAGCGGACCCCAGTACTTC. Protein product: CASSQAERTSGPQYF.